These T cell receptor beta chains were read from a single sample in a study of blood T cell repertoires in COVID-19. Sequencing was performed with immunoSEQ multiplex PCR; in TCRdb, only in-frame clones are kept and a portion is missing. Among nearly 300,000 clones listed, nearly 90% were seen once. The sequencing sample was made of PBMCs or T cells enriched from blood (not recorded which). The receptors were gathered from a woman aged 45-60 years who had been exposed to COVID-19. Each CDR3 is given with its conserved first and last residue. The D gene is left open where the match is weak. Clone size appears in some rows only: once, few, many, or a class for an expanded clone.

d_gene: NA; abundance: once; j_gene: TRBJ1-1; v_gene: TRBV28; CDR3nt: TGTGCCAGCACCGAGACAGCCGGGAGGCTCACTGAAGCTTTCTTT; CDR3aa: CASTETAGRLTEAFF
d_gene: NA; abundance: NA; j_gene: TRBJ1-1; v_gene: TRBV18; CDR3nt: TGTGCCAGCTCACCAAGGCGGGAAGGCACTGAAGCTTTCTTT; CDR3aa: CASSPRREGTEAFF
d_gene: NA; abundance: NA; j_gene: TRBJ1-1; v_gene: TRBV19; CDR3nt: TGTGCCAGTAGTATAGTAACCATCGGGACTGAAGCTTTCTTT; CDR3aa: CASSIVTIGTEAFF
d_gene: TRBD1; abundance: NA; j_gene: TRBJ1-4; v_gene: TRBV3-1/TRBV3-2; CDR3nt: TGTGCCAGCAGACTAACAGGGGACCCTAATGAAAAACTGTTTTTT; CDR3aa: CASRLTGDPNEKLFF
d_gene: TRBD1; abundance: NA; j_gene: TRBJ2-1; v_gene: TRBV11-1; CDR3nt: TGTGCCAGCAGCCAGGGACAGAAATACAATGAGCAGTTCTTC; CDR3aa: CASSQGQKYNEQFF
d_gene: NA; abundance: NA; j_gene: TRBJ2-6; v_gene: TRBV28; CDR3nt: TGTGCCAGCAGTCCCGGAGGGTTCTCCTCTGGGGCCAACGTCCTGACTTTC; CDR3aa: CASSPGGFSSGANVLTF
d_gene: NA; abundance: NA; j_gene: TRBJ2-7; v_gene: TRBV21-1; CDR3nt: TGTGCCAGCAGCAAAATGAGACTAGCGGGGGCCCGGGAGCAGTACTTC; CDR3aa: CASSKMRLAGAREQYF
d_gene: NA; abundance: NA; j_gene: TRBJ1-6; v_gene: TRBV5-1; CDR3nt: TGCGCCAGCAGCTTGGGAGTGGAGGGCGGTTCACCCCTCCACTTT; CDR3aa: CASSLGVEGGSPLHF
d_gene: NA; abundance: NA; j_gene: TRBJ2-7; v_gene: TRBV4-1; CDR3nt: TGCGCCAGCAGCCGCGATAACTCCTACGAGCAGTACTTC; CDR3aa: CASSRDNSYEQYF
d_gene: NA; abundance: NA; j_gene: TRBJ1-2; v_gene: TRBV18; CDR3nt: TGTGCCAGCTCACCGGAGCGGCCGGAGCACTATGGCTACACCTTC; CDR3aa: CASSPERPEHYGYTF
d_gene: NA; abundance: NA; j_gene: TRBJ2-1; v_gene: TRBV5-6; CDR3nt: TGTGCCAGCAGCTTGTTTCAGGGCAATGAGCAGTTCTTC; CDR3aa: CASSLFQGNEQFF
d_gene: NA; abundance: NA; j_gene: TRBJ2-1; v_gene: TRBV7-9; CDR3nt: TGTGCCAGCAGCTTAGCGGGTGCAGGATCAGCCTACAATGAGCAGTTCTTC; CDR3aa: CASSLAGAGSAYNEQFF
d_gene: NA; abundance: NA; j_gene: TRBJ2-3; v_gene: TRBV5-4; CDR3nt: TGTGCCAGCAGCCCGCGGGACTCCAAAGTTGCCACAGATACGCAGTATTTT; CDR3aa: CASSPRDSKVATDTQYF
d_gene: TRBD1; abundance: NA; j_gene: TRBJ2-7; v_gene: TRBV28; CDR3nt: TGTGCCAGCAGACTTAACAGGGGCCCTACCTACGAGCAGTACTTC; CDR3aa: CASRLNRGPTYEQYF
d_gene: NA; abundance: NA; j_gene: TRBJ1-5; v_gene: TRBV7-8; CDR3nt: TGTGCCAGCAGCTTTAGATATAGCAATCAGCCCCAGCATTTT; CDR3aa: CASSFRYSNQPQHF
d_gene: NA; abundance: NA; j_gene: TRBJ1-5; v_gene: TRBV27; CDR3nt: TGTGCCAGCAGTCCCTTAGGCAATCAGCCCCAGCATTTT; CDR3aa: CASSPLGNQPQHF
d_gene: TRBD1; abundance: NA; j_gene: TRBJ2-7; v_gene: TRBV19; CDR3nt: TGTGCCAGTAGTACGCGACAGGGGGTGGGCGAGCAGTACTTC; CDR3aa: CASSTRQGVGEQYF
d_gene: NA; abundance: NA; j_gene: TRBJ2-3; v_gene: TRBV7-2; CDR3nt: TGTGCCAGCAGCTCGATTGGCGGGAATACGCAGTATTTT; CDR3aa: CASSSIGGNTQYF
d_gene: TRBD2; abundance: NA; j_gene: TRBJ2-7; v_gene: TRBV7-2; CDR3nt: TGTGCCAGCAGCCCAAGCGGGGGAACCTACGAGCAGTACTTC; CDR3aa: CASSPSGGTYEQYF
d_gene: TRBD1; abundance: NA; j_gene: TRBJ1-1; v_gene: TRBV3-1/TRBV3-2; CDR3nt: TGTGCCAGCAGCCAGTTTGGACAGGGGAACACTGAAGCTTTCTTT; CDR3aa: CASSQFGQGNTEAFF
d_gene: TRBD1; abundance: NA; j_gene: TRBJ2-5; v_gene: TRBV7-2; CDR3nt: TGTGCCAGCAGCTTAATTCCAGGGGGCGGCGAGACCCAGTACTTC; CDR3aa: CASSLIPGGGETQYF
d_gene: TRBD2; abundance: NA; j_gene: TRBJ2-2; v_gene: TRBV10-3; CDR3nt: TGTGCCACGGCGGGGGGGCTGAACACCGGGGAGCTGTTTTTT; CDR3aa: CATAGGLNTGELFF
d_gene: NA; abundance: NA; j_gene: TRBJ1-2; v_gene: TRBV7-2; CDR3nt: TGTGCCAGCAGTCCTCCGGGAGGCTACTATGGCTACACCTTC; CDR3aa: CASSPPGGYYGYTF
d_gene: NA; abundance: once; j_gene: TRBJ2-2; v_gene: TRBV4-2; CDR3nt: TGTGCCAGCAGCCATACAGGTCCCGGGGAGCTGTTTTTT; CDR3aa: CASSHTGPGELFF
d_gene: NA; abundance: NA; j_gene: TRBJ1-1; v_gene: TRBV20-1; CDR3nt: TGCAGTGTAGGGGTGAACACTGAAGCTTTCTTT; CDR3aa: CSVGVNTEAFF
d_gene: NA; abundance: NA; j_gene: TRBJ1-1; v_gene: TRBV18; CDR3nt: TGTGCCAGCTCACCCCAGGGTTACACTGAAGCTTTCTTT; CDR3aa: CASSPQGYTEAFF
d_gene: NA; abundance: NA; j_gene: TRBJ2-2; v_gene: TRBV5-1; CDR3nt: TGCGCCAGCAGCGCCTCCGACAGCGGGGAGCTGTTTTTT; CDR3aa: CASSASDSGELFF
d_gene: TRBD1; abundance: NA; j_gene: TRBJ1-6; v_gene: TRBV3-1/TRBV3-2; CDR3nt: TGTGCCAGCAGCCTCGGCACTTCAGGGGGTAATTCACCCCTCCACTTT; CDR3aa: CASSLGTSGGNSPLHF
d_gene: NA; abundance: NA; j_gene: TRBJ1-1; v_gene: TRBV5-4; CDR3nt: TGTGCCAGCACCACCCAAAGGACAGCGAACACTGAAGCTTTCTTT; CDR3aa: CASTTQRTANTEAFF
d_gene: TRBD2; abundance: NA; j_gene: TRBJ2-7; v_gene: TRBV5-6; CDR3nt: TGTGCCAGCAGCCCTGGGGGGGGGAGCTGGGGCTACGAGCAGTACTTC; CDR3aa: CASSPGGGSWGYEQYF
d_gene: NA; abundance: NA; j_gene: TRBJ2-7; v_gene: TRBV28; CDR3nt: TGTGCCAGCAGTTTCCCCCCGACAGGACAAACCTACGAGCAGTACTTC; CDR3aa: CASSFPPTGQTYEQYF
d_gene: NA; abundance: NA; j_gene: TRBJ1-2; v_gene: TRBV28; CDR3nt: TGTGCCAGCAGTTTACAGGGCGTTAACTATGGCTACACCTTC; CDR3aa: CASSLQGVNYGYTF
d_gene: NA; abundance: NA; j_gene: TRBJ1-6; v_gene: TRBV9; CDR3nt: TGTGCCAGCAGCGTAGAGTCAGTTAATTCACCCCTCCACTTT; CDR3aa: CASSVESVNSPLHF
d_gene: NA; abundance: NA; j_gene: TRBJ1-1; v_gene: TRBV6-5; CDR3nt: TGTGCCAGCAAAACACTGAACACTGAAGCTTTCTTT; CDR3aa: CASKTLNTEAFF
d_gene: TRBD1; abundance: NA; j_gene: TRBJ2-5; v_gene: TRBV11-2; CDR3nt: TGTGCCAGCAGCGGGGCGACAGGGATATTGGAGACCCAGTACTTC; CDR3aa: CASSGATGILETQYF
d_gene: NA; abundance: NA; j_gene: TRBJ1-6; v_gene: TRBV19; CDR3nt: TGTGCCAGTAGCACTCTAAGGGAAACAGGGAATTCACCCCTCCACTTT; CDR3aa: CASSTLRETGNSPLHF
d_gene: TRBD1; abundance: NA; j_gene: TRBJ2-7; v_gene: TRBV3-1/TRBV3-2; CDR3nt: TGTGCCAGCAGCCAGGCCGACAGGGGATCCTACGAGCAGTACTTC; CDR3aa: CASSQADRGSYEQYF
d_gene: NA; abundance: NA; j_gene: TRBJ1-2; v_gene: TRBV6-5; CDR3nt: TGTGCCAGCAGCGACAGAAACTATGGCTACACCTTC; CDR3aa: CASSDRNYGYTF
d_gene: TRBD1; abundance: NA; j_gene: TRBJ2-7; v_gene: TRBV19; CDR3nt: TGTGCCAGTAGTACGACAGGGGGCAGACGCTCCTACGAGCAGTACTTC; CDR3aa: CASSTTGGRRSYEQYF
d_gene: NA; abundance: NA; j_gene: TRBJ1-2; v_gene: TRBV2; CDR3nt: TGTGCCAGCAACCCACAGGGAACTTATGGCTACACCTTC; CDR3aa: CASNPQGTYGYTF
d_gene: TRBD1; abundance: NA; j_gene: TRBJ2-5; v_gene: TRBV18; CDR3nt: TGTGCCAGCTCACCACTGCAGGGGGTGTTGAGCCAAGAGACCCAGTACTTC; CDR3aa: CASSPLQGVLSQETQYF